This T cell receptor (beta chain) was profiled in a study of blood T cell repertoires in COVID-19 (dated by TCRdb to about 2020). In terms of the full investigation: Samples from collaborators originated in the United States, Italy and Spain and spanned both the acute and convalescent phases of COVID-19. The prospective study material was composed of cDNA or gDNA derived from T cells, B-cell-depleted T cells, or PBMCs. The repertoires were made available in a free public database intended to serve as a resource for research on the immune response to SARS-CoV-2. Where available, HLA class I and class II types were obtained from metadata supplied by the sample provider rather than from assay-based typing. Sample metadata almost always included a de-identified subject ID, COVID-19 status, age in years and sex. The dataset comprised deeply sampled blood TCRbeta repertoires from subjects exposed to, actively infected with, or recovered from COVID-19. Samples were obtained from the ongoing ImmuneRACE study (first 160 participants) and from 1,254 subjects provided by 6 global collaborators. Overall study outcomes, separate from this receptor: How much clinical and demographic metadata was included differed by source and by participant, and the metadata was provided uncurated.

The immunoSEQ Assay, a bias-controlled multiplex PCR, was used to amplify TCRbeta CDR3 regions from genomic DNA. As for the authors' bioinformatics: The number of nucleated cells in each sample was estimated from the amplification of reference gene primers within the assay. To quantify the absolute abundance of each unique TCRbeta CDR3 rearrangement, sequence reads were collapsed and filtered. Productive Simpson clonality was computed per sample as the square root of Simpson's diversity index over productive rearrangements. TCRdb re-hosts the immuneACCESS table, in-frame sequences only. Its copies lack some clones; in the studies checked, an unresolved V gene accounts for under half of them, and the cause for the rest is not known. Clone size and the V and J calls come from that table; the DNA yielded D and trimming. The sample profile shows over 400,000 clones; 85% to 90% of them were found once. The ten largest clones capture roughly 7.3% of the sample.

Spanning cysteine to phenylalanine, the CDR3 consists of 15 amino acids. CDR3 DNA only is kept here, 45 bases in frame from base 1. The germline V gene yields MGHRA for CDR1 and YSYEKL for CDR2. The V end gives up 5 bases and the J end 4 bases, leaving 7 bases in the junction not matched to a gene. Remarks on this clone: Its antigen is unknown. Base qualities are missing; no much larger clone stands one base away.

One collaborating source in Seattle enrolled patients during active infection and followed them longitudinally through the course of disease. Whole blood was collected in K2EDTA tubes by collaborating institutions according to the institutions' own protocols. For TCRbeta analysis, collaborator samples were shipped as frozen whole blood, as isolated PBMCs, or as DNA extracted from either sample type. Sample: peripheral blood. The chain is made from TRBV4-1 and TRBJ2-2, with 7 junctional bases fitting TRBD2. The sequence came from a woman in her forties or fifties with COVID-19, enrolled during active disease. CDR3 region: CASSYSGAITGELFF. The DNA sequence is as follows: TGCGCCAGCAGCTACAGCGGGGCCATCACCGGGGAGCTGTTTTTT.